This T cell receptor (beta chain) was documented in a study of monozygotic twins with inflammatory bowel disease. Notes on this clonotype: Its antigen is as yet unknown.

This CDR3 is 14 amino acids long. Germline CDR1 is LNHDA and CDR2 is SQIVND (reference sequence). Study-wide points: Those with IBD had lower TCRbeta diversity (inverse Simpson) than their healthy co-twins did.

Total RNA amounting to approximately 3,500 ng went into each TCR library. cDNA for each sample came from eight separate reactions. Two nested PCRs, roughly 17 and 9 cycles, amplified TCRalpha and TCRbeta cDNA. TCRdb reprocessed the 5' RACE reads, with one entry per CDR3 protein and no DNA. This table holds some 170,000 distinct CDR3 sequences. This TCR derives from a human donor with ulcerative colitis or Crohn's disease, or a healthy co-twin of an affected twin (not recorded which). This chain uses TRBV19 with TRBJ2-1. Source material: blood. This chain's CDR3 is CASSIVRNYNEQFF.